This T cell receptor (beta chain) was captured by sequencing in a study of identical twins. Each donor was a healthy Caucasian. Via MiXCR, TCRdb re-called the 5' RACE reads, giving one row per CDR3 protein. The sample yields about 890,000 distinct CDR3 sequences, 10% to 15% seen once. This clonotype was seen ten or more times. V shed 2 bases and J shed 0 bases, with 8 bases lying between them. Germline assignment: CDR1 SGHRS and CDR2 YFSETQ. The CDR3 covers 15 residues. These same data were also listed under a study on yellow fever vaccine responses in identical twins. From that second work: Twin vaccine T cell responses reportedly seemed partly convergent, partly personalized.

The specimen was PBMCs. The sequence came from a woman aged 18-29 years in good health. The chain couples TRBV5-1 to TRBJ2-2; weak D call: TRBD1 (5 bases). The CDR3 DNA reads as TGCGCCAGCAGCTTCCTGACAGCGAACACCGGGGAGCTGTTTTTT. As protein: CASSFLTANTGELFF. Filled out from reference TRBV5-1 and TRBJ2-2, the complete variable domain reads KAGVTQTPRYLIKTRGQQVTLSCSPISGHRSVSWYQQTPGQGLQFLFEYFSETQRNKGNFPGRFSGRQFSNSRSEMNVSTLELGDSALYLCASSFLTANTGELFFGEGSRLTVL.